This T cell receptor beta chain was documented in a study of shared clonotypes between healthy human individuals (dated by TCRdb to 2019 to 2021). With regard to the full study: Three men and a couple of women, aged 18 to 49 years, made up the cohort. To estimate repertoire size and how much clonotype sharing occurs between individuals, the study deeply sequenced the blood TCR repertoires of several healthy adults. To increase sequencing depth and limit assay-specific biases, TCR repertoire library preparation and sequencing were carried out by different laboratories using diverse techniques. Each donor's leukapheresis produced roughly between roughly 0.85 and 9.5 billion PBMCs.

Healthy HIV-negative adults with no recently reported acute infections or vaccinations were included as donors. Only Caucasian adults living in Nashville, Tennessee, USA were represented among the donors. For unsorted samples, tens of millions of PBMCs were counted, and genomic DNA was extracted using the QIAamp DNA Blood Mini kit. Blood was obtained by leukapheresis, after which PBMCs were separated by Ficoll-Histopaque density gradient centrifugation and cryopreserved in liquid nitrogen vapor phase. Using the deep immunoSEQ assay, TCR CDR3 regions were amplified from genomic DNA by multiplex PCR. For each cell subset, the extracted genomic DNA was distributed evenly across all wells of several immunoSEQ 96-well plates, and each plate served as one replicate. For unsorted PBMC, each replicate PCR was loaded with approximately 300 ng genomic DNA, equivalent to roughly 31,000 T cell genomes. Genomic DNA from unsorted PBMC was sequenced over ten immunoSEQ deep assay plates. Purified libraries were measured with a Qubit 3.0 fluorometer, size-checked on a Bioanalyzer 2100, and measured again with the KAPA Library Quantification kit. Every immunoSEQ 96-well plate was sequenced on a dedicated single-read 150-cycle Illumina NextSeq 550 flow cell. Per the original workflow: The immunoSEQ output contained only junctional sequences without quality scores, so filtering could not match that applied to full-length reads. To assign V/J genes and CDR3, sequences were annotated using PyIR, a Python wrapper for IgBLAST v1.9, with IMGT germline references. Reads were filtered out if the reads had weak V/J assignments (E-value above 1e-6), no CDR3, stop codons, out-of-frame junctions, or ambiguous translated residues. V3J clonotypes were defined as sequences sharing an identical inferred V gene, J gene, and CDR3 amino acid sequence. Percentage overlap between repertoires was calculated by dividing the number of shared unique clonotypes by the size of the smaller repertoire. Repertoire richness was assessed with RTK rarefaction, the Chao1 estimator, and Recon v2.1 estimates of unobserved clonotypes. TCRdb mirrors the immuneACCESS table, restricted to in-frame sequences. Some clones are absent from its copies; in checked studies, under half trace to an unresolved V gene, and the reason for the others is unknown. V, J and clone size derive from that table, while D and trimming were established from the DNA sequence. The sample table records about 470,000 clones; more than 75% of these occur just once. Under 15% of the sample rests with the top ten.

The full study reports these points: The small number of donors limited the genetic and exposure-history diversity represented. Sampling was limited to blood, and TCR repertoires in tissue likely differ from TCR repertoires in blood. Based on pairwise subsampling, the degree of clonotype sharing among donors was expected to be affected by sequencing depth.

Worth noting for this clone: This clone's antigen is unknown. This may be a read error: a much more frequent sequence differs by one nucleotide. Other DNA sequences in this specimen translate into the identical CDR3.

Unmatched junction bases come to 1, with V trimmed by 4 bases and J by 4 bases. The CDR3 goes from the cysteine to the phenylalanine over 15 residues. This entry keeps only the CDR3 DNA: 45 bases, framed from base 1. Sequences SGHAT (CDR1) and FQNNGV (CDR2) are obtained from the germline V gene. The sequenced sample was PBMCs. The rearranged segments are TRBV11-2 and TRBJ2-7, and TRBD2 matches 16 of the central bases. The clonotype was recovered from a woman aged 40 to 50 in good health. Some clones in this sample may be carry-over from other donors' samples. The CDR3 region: CASSSGLAGGYEQYF. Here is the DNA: TGTGCCAGCAGCTCGGGACTAGCGGGAGGGTACGAGCAGTACTTC.